The entry below gives a single T cell receptor (beta chain) sequence along with its context. The antigen is unknown. This sample is part of a study of radiotherapy plus CTLA-4 blockade in lung cancer. Broader study findings: An expansion of tumor-derived TCR clones occurred in blood after radiotherapy plus ipilimumab. With interferon-beta, early dynamics of blood T cell clones were reported to best predict response.

Patients had chemo-refractory metastatic non-small-cell lung cancer and received focal radiation plus CTLA-4 blockade that used ipilimumab. TCRdb keeps only in-frame clones here, not all; method: immunoSEQ multiplex PCR. The table includes tens of thousands of clones, 65% to 85% detected once. V was shortened by 4 bases and J by 3 bases, with 14 bases between the two germline ends. The CDR3 runs 14 residues. Per the germline V gene, CDR1 is SGDLS and CDR2 is YYNGEE. This TCR was sampled from a human donor with non-small cell lung cancer whose response to radiotherapy plus ipilimumab could not be evaluated. The sample consisted of peripheral blood, taken from a patient treated with radiotherapy plus ipilimumab. This chain uses TRBV9 with TRBJ2-7; possibly TRBD2 for D (6 bases). The CDR3 bases are TGTGCCAGCAGCCCGAGGGCGGGGTTCTACGAGCAGTACTTC. This codes for CASSPRAGFYEQYF.